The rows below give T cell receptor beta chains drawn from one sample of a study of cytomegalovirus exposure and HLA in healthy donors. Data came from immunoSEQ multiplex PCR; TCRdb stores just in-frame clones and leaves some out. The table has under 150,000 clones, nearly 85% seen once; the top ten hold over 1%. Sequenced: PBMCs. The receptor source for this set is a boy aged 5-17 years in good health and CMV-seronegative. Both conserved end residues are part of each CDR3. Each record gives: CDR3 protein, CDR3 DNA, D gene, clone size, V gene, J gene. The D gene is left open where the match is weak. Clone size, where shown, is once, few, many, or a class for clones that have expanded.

CDR3aa: CASSFGIQETQYF
CDR3nt: TGTGCCAGCAGCTTCGGTATTCAAGAGACCCAGTACTTC
d_gene: NA
abundance: NA
v_gene: TRBV7-2
j_gene: TRBJ2-5

CDR3aa: CASSPLAGADEQYF
CDR3nt: TGCGCCAGCAGCCCACTAGCGGGAGCTGACGAGCAGTACTTC
d_gene: TRBD2
abundance: NA
v_gene: TRBV4-1
j_gene: TRBJ2-7

CDR3aa: CASSLGGQSNTEAFF
CDR3nt: TGTGCCAGCAGCTTAGGCGGGCAGTCGAACACTGAAGCTTTCTTT
d_gene: NA
abundance: NA
v_gene: TRBV7-2
j_gene: TRBJ1-1

CDR3aa: CASSRDRNTEAFF
CDR3nt: TGTGCCAGCAGCCGGGACAGAAACACTGAAGCTTTCTTT
d_gene: TRBD1
abundance: NA
v_gene: TRBV7-2
j_gene: TRBJ1-1

CDR3aa: CASSDGVETSGANVLTF
CDR3nt: TGTGCCAGCAGTGACGGGGTCGAAACCTCTGGGGCCAACGTCCTGACTTTC
d_gene: NA
abundance: NA
v_gene: TRBV9
j_gene: TRBJ2-6

CDR3aa: CASSLPVTSGTGELFF
CDR3nt: TGTGCCAGCAGCTTACCAGTGACTAGCGGGACCGGGGAGCTGTTTTTT
d_gene: TRBD2
abundance: NA
v_gene: TRBV7-2
j_gene: TRBJ2-2

CDR3aa: CASSSGTLTYNEQFF
CDR3nt: TGTGCCAGCAGTAGCGGGACCTTAACCTACAATGAGCAGTTCTTC
d_gene: TRBD2
abundance: once
v_gene: TRBV7-9
j_gene: TRBJ2-1

CDR3aa: CASSPVVGQGFSGYTF
CDR3nt: TGTGCCAGCAGCCCTGTGGTCGGACAGGGGTTTTCTGGCTACACCTTC
d_gene: TRBD1
abundance: once
v_gene: TRBV7-9
j_gene: TRBJ1-2

CDR3aa: CASSESLAVNRPSSYEQYF
CDR3nt: TGCGCCAGCAGTGAGTCACTAGCAGTTAACAGACCCAGTTCCTACGAGCAGTACTTC
d_gene: NA
abundance: few
v_gene: TRBV10-2
j_gene: TRBJ2-7

CDR3aa: CASSLPGTTNEKLFF
CDR3nt: TGTGCCAGCAGCTTACCCGGGACAACTAATGAAAAACTGTTTTTT
d_gene: NA
abundance: NA
v_gene: TRBV7-9
j_gene: TRBJ1-4

CDR3aa: CASSYRDSYEQYF
CDR3nt: TGTGCCAGCAGTTACCGGGACTCCTACGAGCAGTACTTC
d_gene: NA
abundance: NA
v_gene: TRBV2
j_gene: TRBJ2-7

CDR3aa: CASSQGGGTYEQYF
CDR3nt: TGTGCCAGCAGCCAAGGGGGGGGTACCTACGAGCAGTACTTC
d_gene: TRBD2
abundance: NA
v_gene: TRBV4-2
j_gene: TRBJ2-7

CDR3aa: CASSDPGEIVGYTF
CDR3nt: TGTGCCAGCAGTGACCCAGGGGAGATTGTTGGCTACACCTTC
d_gene: NA
abundance: once
v_gene: TRBV25-1
j_gene: TRBJ1-2

CDR3aa: CASSPWTSGSYEQYF
CDR3nt: TGTGCCAGCAGTCCCTGGACTAGCGGGAGCTACGAGCAGTACTTC
d_gene: TRBD2
abundance: NA
v_gene: TRBV7-9
j_gene: TRBJ2-7

CDR3aa: CASRLGVYEQYF
CDR3nt: TGTGCCAGCAGACTCGGGGTCTACGAGCAGTACTTC
d_gene: NA
abundance: NA
v_gene: TRBV2
j_gene: TRBJ2-7

CDR3aa: CATSRDLMAGLNTGELFF
CDR3nt: TGTGCCACCAGCAGAGATCTAATGGCGGGGCTAAACACCGGGGAGCTGTTTTTT
d_gene: NA
abundance: NA
v_gene: TRBV15
j_gene: TRBJ2-2

CDR3aa: CASSLGGSGTKNIQYF
CDR3nt: TGCGCCAGCAGCTTGGGGGGTAGCGGGACCAAAAACATTCAGTACTTC
d_gene: TRBD2
abundance: NA
v_gene: TRBV5-1
j_gene: TRBJ2-4

CDR3aa: CASSSPRGKNIQYF
CDR3nt: TGTGCCAGCAGCTCCCCTCGGGGCAAAAACATTCAGTACTTC
d_gene: NA
abundance: once
v_gene: TRBV11-2
j_gene: TRBJ2-4

CDR3aa: CASSLAPTSGGDTQYF
CDR3nt: TGCGCCAGCAGCTTGGCCCCGACTAGCGGAGGAGATACGCAGTATTTT
d_gene: TRBD2
abundance: NA
v_gene: TRBV5-1
j_gene: TRBJ2-3

CDR3aa: CASSVLSGHSYNEQFF
CDR3nt: TGTGCCAGCAGTGTACTTAGCGGACACTCCTACAATGAGCAGTTCTTC
d_gene: NA
abundance: once
v_gene: TRBV25-1
j_gene: TRBJ2-1

CDR3aa: CASSLGARGDQPQHF
CDR3nt: TGTGCCAGCAGCTTAGGGGCCAGGGGTGATCAGCCCCAGCATTTT
d_gene: NA
abundance: few
v_gene: TRBV7-8
j_gene: TRBJ1-5

CDR3aa: CASRSGPASNEQFF
CDR3nt: TGTGCCAGCCGCAGCGGGCCAGCTTCCAATGAGCAGTTCTTC
d_gene: NA
abundance: NA
v_gene: TRBV6-4
j_gene: TRBJ2-1

CDR3aa: CASSIGEPVYTQYF
CDR3nt: TGTGCCAGTAGTATAGGAGAACCCGTATATACGCAGTATTTT
d_gene: NA
abundance: NA
v_gene: TRBV19
j_gene: TRBJ2-3